The source of this TCR beta chain is a study of blood T cell repertoires in COVID-19 (dated by TCRdb to 2019 to 2021). As for the study more broadly: Collaborator samples came from the United States, Italy and Spain and covered acute and convalescent phases of COVID-19. The material from the prospective study consisted of cDNA or gDNA derived from T cells, B-cell-depleted T cells, or PBMCs. Subjects who had been exposed to COVID-19, were actively infected with it, or had recovered from it provided the deeply sampled blood TCRbeta repertoires that made up the dataset. The repertoires were released in a freely available public database meant as a resource for research on the immune response to SARS-CoV-2. Samples came from the ongoing ImmuneRACE study (first 160 participants) plus 1,254 subjects from 6 global collaborators. The sample metadata nearly always contained a de-identified subject ID, COVID-19 status, age in years and sex. HLA class I and class II types, where available, came from metadata supplied by the sample provider rather than from assay-based typing.

Collaborating institutions collected whole blood in K2EDTA tubes following their own protocols. For TCRbeta analysis, collaborators shipped samples in one of three forms: frozen whole blood, isolated PBMCs, or DNA extracted from either of those sample types. With regard to this clone: The specificity of this receptor is unknown. Per-base quality was not reported, and no clone a single base away is much larger than it.

Results and caveats for the whole study, not just this receptor: How much clinical and demographic metadata was included differed by source and by participant, and the metadata was provided uncurated.

The germline V gene specifies SGDLS as CDR1 and YYNGEE as CDR2. V is shortened by 0 bases, J by 6 bases, and the region joining them spans 13 bases. The CDR3 runs 16 residues from the cysteine to the phenylalanine. Only the CDR3 region is kept as DNA, spanning 48 bases read in frame from base 1. The immunoSEQ Assay, a bias-controlled multiplex PCR, was used to amplify TCRbeta CDR3 regions from genomic DNA. From the authors' description of their analysis: The number of nucleated cells in each sample was estimated from the amplification of reference gene primers within the assay. To quantify the absolute abundance of each unique TCRbeta CDR3 rearrangement, sequence reads were collapsed and filtered. Productive Simpson clonality was computed per sample as the square root of Simpson's diversity index over productive rearrangements. Sourced from immuneACCESS, this table was stored by TCRdb with only in-frame sequences that have V and J called. A share of the clones is absent; for the studies checked, an unresolved V gene accounts for under half, and the remainder has no known explanation. V, J and clone size derive from that table, while D and trimming were established from the DNA sequence. Here the sample has roughly 300,000 clones; 85% to 90% occur a single time. The ten largest make up about an eighth of the sample.

The TCR sequence derives from a human donor in a cohort sampled during active COVID-19. Sequencing was carried out using peripheral blood. The rearrangement joined TRBV9 to TRBJ1-6, and possibly TRBD1, on 6 matching bases. DNA sequence: TGTGCCAGCAGCGTAGACCCCGGGACAACTAATTCACCCCTCCACTTT. Translated, it reads CASSVDPGTTNSPLHF.